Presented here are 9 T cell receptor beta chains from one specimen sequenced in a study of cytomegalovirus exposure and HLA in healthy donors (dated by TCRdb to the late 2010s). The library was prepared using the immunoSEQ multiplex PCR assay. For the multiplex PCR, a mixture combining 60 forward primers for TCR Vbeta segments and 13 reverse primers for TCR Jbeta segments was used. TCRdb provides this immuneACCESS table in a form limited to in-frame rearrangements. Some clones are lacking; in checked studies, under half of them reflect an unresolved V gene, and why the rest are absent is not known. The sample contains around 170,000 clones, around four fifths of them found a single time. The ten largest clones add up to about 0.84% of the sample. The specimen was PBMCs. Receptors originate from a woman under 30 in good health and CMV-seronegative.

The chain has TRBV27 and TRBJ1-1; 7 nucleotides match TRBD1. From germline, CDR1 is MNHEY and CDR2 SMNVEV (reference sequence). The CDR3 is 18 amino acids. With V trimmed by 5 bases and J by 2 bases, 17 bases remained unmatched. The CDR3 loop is CASSPYTRPTGNNTEAFF. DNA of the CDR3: TGTGCCAGCAGTCCGTACACTAGACCGACAGGGAATAACACTGAAGCTTTCTTT.

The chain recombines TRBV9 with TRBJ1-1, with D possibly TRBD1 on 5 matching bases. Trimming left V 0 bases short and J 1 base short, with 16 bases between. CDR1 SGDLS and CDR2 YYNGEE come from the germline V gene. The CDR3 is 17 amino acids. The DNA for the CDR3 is TGTGCCAGCAGCGTAGGGGTGGTGGGGGGGAAGAACACTGAAGCTTTCTTT. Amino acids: CASSVGVVGGKNTEAFF.

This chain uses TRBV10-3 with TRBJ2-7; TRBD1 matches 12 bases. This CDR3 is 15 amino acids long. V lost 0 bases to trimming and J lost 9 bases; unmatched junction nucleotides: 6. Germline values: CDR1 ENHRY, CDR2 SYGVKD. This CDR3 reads CAISESGTGGEVQYF. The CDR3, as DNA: TGTGCCATCAGTGAGTCCGGGACAGGGGGCGAAGTGCAGTACTTC.

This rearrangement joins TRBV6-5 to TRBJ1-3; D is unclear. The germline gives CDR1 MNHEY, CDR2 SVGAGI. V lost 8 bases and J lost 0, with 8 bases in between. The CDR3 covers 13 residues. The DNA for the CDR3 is TGTGCCAGCTACAGAAGCTCTGGAAACACCATATATTTT. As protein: CASYRSSGNTIYF.

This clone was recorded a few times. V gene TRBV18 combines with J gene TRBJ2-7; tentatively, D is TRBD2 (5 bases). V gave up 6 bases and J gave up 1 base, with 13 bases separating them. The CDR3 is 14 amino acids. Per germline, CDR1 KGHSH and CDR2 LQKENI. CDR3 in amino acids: CASSDGLRSYEQYF. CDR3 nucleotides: TGTGCCAGCTCGGATGGACTGAGGTCCTACGAGCAGTACTTC.

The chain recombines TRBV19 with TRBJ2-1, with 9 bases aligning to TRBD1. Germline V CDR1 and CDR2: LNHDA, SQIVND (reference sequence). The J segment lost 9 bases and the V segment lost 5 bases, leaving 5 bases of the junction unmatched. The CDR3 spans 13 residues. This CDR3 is CASSSGQGGEQFF. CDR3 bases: TGTGCCAGTAGTTCGGGACAGGGTGGTGAGCAGTTCTTC.

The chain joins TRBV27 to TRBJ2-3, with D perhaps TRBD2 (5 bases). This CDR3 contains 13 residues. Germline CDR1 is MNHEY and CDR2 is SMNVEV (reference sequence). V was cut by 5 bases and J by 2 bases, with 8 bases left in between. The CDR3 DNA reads TGTGCCAGCAGTCAGGACTTCACAGATACGCAGTATTTT. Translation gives CASSQDFTDTQYF.

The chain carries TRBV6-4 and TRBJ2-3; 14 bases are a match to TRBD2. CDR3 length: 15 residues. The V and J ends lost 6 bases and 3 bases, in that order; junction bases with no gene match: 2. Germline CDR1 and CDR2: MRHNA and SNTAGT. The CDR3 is CASSRTSGRTDTQYF. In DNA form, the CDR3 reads TGTGCCAGCAGCCGGACTAGCGGGAGGACAGATACGCAGTATTTT.

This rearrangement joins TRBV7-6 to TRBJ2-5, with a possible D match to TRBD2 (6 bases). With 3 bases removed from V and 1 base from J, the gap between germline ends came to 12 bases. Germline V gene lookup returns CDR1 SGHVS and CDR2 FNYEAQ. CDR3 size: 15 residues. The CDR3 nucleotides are TGTGCCAGCAGCTTGACCGGGACTTCCCAAGAGACCCAGTACTTC. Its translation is CASSLTGTSQETQYF.